The 3 T cell receptor beta chains reported below all come from one sample, sequenced in a study of T cell repertoires in cytomegalovirus infection. A single record per CDR3 protein comes from TCRdb applying MiXCR to the reads. The table shows about 400,000 distinct CDR3 sequences, with about 35% occurring only once. Their antigens are not known. Sequenced here: cultured PBMCs, sampled from culture after CMV antigen stimulation. These receptors all stem from a human donor in good health (CMV status not recorded). Some clones in this sample may be carry-over from other donors' samples.

A single count supports this clonotype. DNA of the CDR3: TGTGCCAGCAGTTCCGGACGGACCGCCCGAAAGGGACTGTTTTTT. Amino acids: CASSSGRTARKGLFF. The V call is TRBV12-3 or TRBV12-4, the J call TRBJ1-4; D is unresolved. Deletions cut 4 bases from V and 13 bases from J, with 22 bases between. The CDR3 totals 15 residues.

The chain links TRBV30 to TRBJ1-1; TRBD1 is a possible D gene (5 bases). Germline CDR1 GTSNPN, CDR2 SVGIG (reference sequence). Deletions cut 0 bases from V and 5 bases from J, with 7 bases between. The CDR3 loop spans 12 amino acids. The CDR3 loop reads CAWSVRGTEAFF. CDR3 coding DNA: TGTGCCTGGAGTGTACGGGGGACTGAAGCTTTCTTT.

The sample holds a few counts of this clonotype. This rearrangement joins TRBV19 to TRBJ1-5; TRBD1 aligns across 12 bases. Per the germline V gene, CDR1 is LNHDA and CDR2 is SQIVND (reference sequence). After removal of 7 bases from V and 6 bases from J, the junction contained 4 bases not matched to a gene. This CDR3 is 14 amino acids long. As DNA, the CDR3 is TGTGCCAGTATAGGGACAGGGGGCATTCAGCCCCAGCATTTT. Amino acids: CASIGTGGIQPQHF.